This is a list of T cell receptor beta chains from one sample in a study of shared clonotypes between healthy human individuals. The repertoire was sequenced with immunoSEQ multiplex PCR; TCRdb's copy has only in-frame clones and lacks some. The sample lists approximately 940,000 clones; over 60% were seen once. The specimen was memory CD4+ T cells sorted from blood. The receptors were gathered from a man between 18 and 29 years old in good health. Both conserved end residues are part of each CDR3. Each record gives: D gene, J gene, V gene, clone size, CDR3 protein, CDR3 DNA. D genes are given only for firm matches. Clone size is shown for a subset of rows, as once, few, many or a class of expanded clone.

>-|TRBJ1-1|TRBV13|-
CASSSDVYTEAFF
TGTGCCAGCAGCTCAGACGTTTACACTGAAGCTTTCTTT
>TRBD2|TRBJ2-7|TRBV11-2|many
CASSLQSSGGAYEQYF
TGTGCCAGCAGCTTACAATCCAGCGGGGGGGCCTACGAGCAGTACTTC
>TRBD2|TRBJ2-5|TRBV5-1|-
CASSPGLRETQYF
TGCGCCAGCAGCCCGGGACTAAGAGAGACCCAGTACTTC
>-|TRBJ1-2|TRBV18|-
CASSPSGIGTGTQYGYTF
TGTGCCAGCTCACCATCGGGAATCGGAACAGGGACCCAATATGGCTACACCTTC
>TRBD2|TRBJ2-1|TRBV7-9|-
CASSLVGTSVYNEQFF
TGTGCCAGCAGCTTAGTTGGGACTAGCGTTTACAATGAGCAGTTCTTC
>-|TRBJ2-4|TRBV11-2|-
CASSLDLLIAKNIQYF
TGTGCCAGCAGCTTAGATTTACTTATAGCCAAAAACATTCAGTACTTC
>TRBD1|TRBJ2-3|TRBV6-1|few
CASSVRDRGIGDTQYF
TGTGCCAGCAGTGTACGGGACAGGGGGATTGGAGATACGCAGTATTTT
>TRBD1|TRBJ1-4|TRBV6-1|-
CASSGPGQGLEKLFF
TGTGCCAGCAGTGGTCCGGGACAGGGTCTAGAAAAACTGTTTTTT
>-|TRBJ2-4|TRBV5-1|-
CASSFEGAKNIQYF
TGCGCCAGCAGCTTTGAGGGGGCCAAAAACATTCAGTACTTC
>TRBD1|TRBJ1-5|TRBV10-3|-
CATAGQGNQPQHF
TGTGCCACTGCTGGACAGGGAAATCAGCCCCAGCATTTT
>TRBD2|TRBJ2-7|TRBV2|-
CASRDMFGRAREQYF
TGTGCCAGCAGGGATATGTTCGGGAGGGCCCGCGAGCAGTACTTC
>-|TRBJ1-5|TRBV5-1|many
CASSEGPGQPQHF
TGCGCCAGCAGCGAGGGGCCCGGCCAGCCCCAGCATTTT
>-|TRBJ2-7|TRBV7-9|few
CASSRDTYEQYF
TGTGCCAGCAGCCGGGACACCTACGAGCAGTACTTC
>TRBD1|TRBJ1-5|TRBV19|few
CASSRQGDQPQHF
TGTGCCAGTAGTAGGCAGGGGGATCAGCCCCAGCATTTT
>-|TRBJ1-1|TRBV11-3|-
CALSGKGRGFF
TGTGCCTTATCGGGCAAGGGGAGAGGTTTCTTT
>TRBD2|TRBJ2-5|TRBV7-6|-
CASSPGTSGGQETQYF
TGTGCCAGCAGCCCCGGGACTAGCGGGGGCCAAGAGACCCAGTACTTC
>TRBD1|TRBJ1-2|TRBV18|-
CASSTGQGERGYTF
TGTGCCAGCTCAACCGGACAGGGAGAACGGGGCTACACCTTC
>TRBD2|TRBJ2-5|TRBV10-3|once
CAISESVLRGGQETQYF
TGTGCCATCAGTGAGTCTGTCCTACGGGGGGGCCAAGAGACCCAGTACTTC
>TRBD1|TRBJ2-2|TRBV10-1|few
CASSPGGANTGELFF
TGCGCCAGCAGTCCAGGGGGCGCGAACACCGGGGAGCTGTTTTTT
>TRBD1|TRBJ1-3|TRBV6-5|-
CASRRTGVSTIYF
TGTGCCAGCAGGAGGACAGGGGTTAGCACCATATATTTT
>-|TRBJ1-5|TRBV5-1|once
CASSLIGGSNQPQHF
TGCGCCAGCAGCTTGATAGGGGGTAGCAATCAGCCCCAGCATTTT
>TRBD2|TRBJ2-7|TRBV30|-
CAWSLLPGGREQYF
TGTGCCTGGAGCCTCCTCCCGGGGGGGCGCGAGCAGTACTTC
>-|TRBJ1-5|TRBV30|few
CAWGRVDQPQHF
TGTGCCTGGGGGAGGGTGGATCAGCCCCAGCATTTT
>TRBD2|TRBJ2-1|TRBV5-4|-
CASSLGLAGGSNEQFF
TGTGCCAGCAGCTTGGGCTTAGCGGGGGGCTCTAATGAGCAGTTCTTC
>-|TRBJ1-1|TRBV29-1|-
CSGQEDLSTEAFF
TGCAGCGGACAGGAGGATCTGAGCACTGAAGCTTTCTTT
>-|TRBJ2-7|TRBV7-6|-
CASSPSPAANEQYF
TGTGCCAGCAGCCCCAGTCCAGCCGCTAACGAGCAGTACTTC
>TRBD2|TRBJ2-3|TRBV14|-
CASSHLLAGGGVDTQYF
TGTGCCAGCAGCCATCTCCTAGCGGGAGGAGGAGTAGATACGCAGTATTTT
>-|TRBJ1-5|TRBV5-5|once
CASSPGGVGVQPQHF
TGTGCCAGCAGCCCCGGCGGGGTAGGGGTTCAGCCCCAGCATTTT
>TRBD1|TRBJ1-4|TRBV29-1|-
CSVKWDRGPGANEKLFF
TGCAGCGTTAAATGGGACAGGGGTCCGGGAGCTAATGAAAAACTGTTTTTT
>TRBD1|TRBJ1-1|TRBV7-9|-
CASSPGQVMNTEAFF
TGTGCCAGCAGCCCAGGACAGGTTATGAACACTGAAGCTTTCTTT
>-|TRBJ1-4|TRBV6-1|-
CASRADSGTSEKLFF
TGTGCCAGCAGGGCTGACAGTGGGACTAGTGAAAAACTGTTTTTT
>TRBD1|TRBJ1-5|TRBV5-6|-
CASSFQGAGNQPQHF
TGTGCCAGCAGCTTCCAGGGGGCAGGCAATCAGCCCCAGCATTTT
>TRBD1|TRBJ1-6|TRBV5-1|-
CASSLADSGQAGQTYNSPLHF
TGCGCCAGCAGCTTGGCCGACTCCGGACAGGCGGGGCAGACCTATAATTCACCCCTCCACTTT
>TRBD1|TRBJ2-7|TRBV5-1|-
CASRSQGASYEQYF
TGCGCCAGCAGGTCGCAGGGGGCCTCCTACGAGCAGTACTTC
>TRBD1|TRBJ2-2|TRBV2|-
CASSTTPGQGHTGELFF
TGTGCCAGCAGTACCACTCCGGGACAGGGACACACCGGGGAGCTGTTTTTT
>-|TRBJ2-5|TRBV7-2|-
CASSLAASVQETQYF
TGTGCCAGCAGCTTAGCGGCTAGCGTGCAAGAGACCCAGTACTTC
>TRBD1|TRBJ2-3|TRBV30|once
CAWSVGGQGARDTQYF
TGTGCCTGGAGTGTAGGGGGACAGGGGGCCAGAGATACGCAGTATTTT
>TRBD2|TRBJ2-7|TRBV4-2|-
CASSQDWTSGPYEQYF
TGTGCCAGCAGCCAAGACTGGACTAGCGGACCCTACGAGCAGTACTTC
>TRBD2|TRBJ2-7|TRBV25-1|-
CASRESGLASHEQYF
TGTGCCAGCAGAGAATCGGGACTAGCGTCCCACGAGCAGTACTTC
>-|TRBJ2-3|TRBV11-2|-
CASSPRVESTDTQYF
TGTGCCAGCAGCCCCCGGGTGGAGAGCACAGATACGCAGTATTTT
>-|TRBJ2-7|TRBV10-3|few
CAISGNYEQYF
TGTGCCATCAGTGGGAACTACGAGCAGTACTTC
>-|TRBJ2-7|TRBV29-1|-
CSVESSSYEQYF
TGCAGCGTTGAATCTAGCTCCTACGAGCAGTACTTC
>-|TRBJ2-3|TRBV10-1|once
CASAGSQGRTQYF
TGCGCCAGCGCTGGGTCTCAAGGTCGTACGCAGTATTTT
>-|TRBJ1-5|TRBV5-5|-
CASSLLQPNQPQHF
TGTGCCAGCAGCTTGTTGCAGCCCAATCAGCCCCAGCATTTT
>TRBD1|TRBJ2-7|TRBV2|-
CATQPDRSSYEQYF
TGTGCCACTCAGCCGGACAGGAGTTCCTACGAGCAGTACTTC
>TRBD2|TRBJ2-1|TRBV27|many
CASSGTSGSLWHEQFF
TGTGCCAGCAGTGGGACTAGCGGGAGTCTTTGGCATGAGCAGTTCTTC
>-|TRBJ1-3|TRBV29-1|-
CSVVTSGSGNTIYF
TGCAGCGTTGTTACAAGTGGATCTGGAAACACCATATATTTT
>-|TRBJ2-7|TRBV6-5|-
CASRVTDFALQYF
TGTGCCAGCAGAGTTACGGACTTTGCGTTGCAGTACTTC
>-|TRBJ1-6|TRBV11-2|-
CASSGDRTDSPLHF
TGTGCCAGCAGCGGTGACAGGACCGATTCACCCCTCCACTTT
>TRBD1|TRBJ2-2|TRBV19|-
CASSITGTGGYTGELFF
TGTGCCAGTAGTATTACCGGGACAGGGGGATACACCGGGGAGCTGTTTTTT
>-|TRBJ2-3|TRBV5-1|-
CASSLGRPSTDTQYF
TGCGCCAGCAGCTTAGGCCGCCCTAGCACAGATACGCAGTATTTT
>-|TRBJ2-2|TRBV4-1|-
CASSQEGQGRVTGELFF
TGCGCCAGCAGCCAAGAGGGGCAGGGGCGTGTCACCGGGGAGCTGTTTTTT
>TRBD1|TRBJ1-1|TRBV6-7|few
CASSYSGTGSCTEAFF
TGTGCCAGCAGTTACTCCGGGACAGGGTCGTGCACTGAAGCTTTCTTT
>TRBD1|TRBJ2-7|TRBV9|-
CASSYRDRGPYEQYF
TGTGCCAGCAGCTACCGGGACAGGGGGCCGTACGAGCAGTACTTC
>-|TRBJ2-2|TRBV11-2|-
CASSLGSSTGELFF
TGTGCCAGCAGCTTAGGATCTTCGACCGGGGAGCTGTTTTTT
>-|TRBJ2-3|TRBV28|-
CASSFLWKASTDTQYF
TGTGCCAGCAGTTTCCTGTGGAAAGCTAGCACAGATACGCAGTATTTT
>TRBD1|TRBJ1-5|TRBV27|-
CASSNSGTGLSVQPQHF
TGTGCCAGCAGTAATTCCGGGACAGGGCTTTCTGTTCAGCCCCAGCATTTT